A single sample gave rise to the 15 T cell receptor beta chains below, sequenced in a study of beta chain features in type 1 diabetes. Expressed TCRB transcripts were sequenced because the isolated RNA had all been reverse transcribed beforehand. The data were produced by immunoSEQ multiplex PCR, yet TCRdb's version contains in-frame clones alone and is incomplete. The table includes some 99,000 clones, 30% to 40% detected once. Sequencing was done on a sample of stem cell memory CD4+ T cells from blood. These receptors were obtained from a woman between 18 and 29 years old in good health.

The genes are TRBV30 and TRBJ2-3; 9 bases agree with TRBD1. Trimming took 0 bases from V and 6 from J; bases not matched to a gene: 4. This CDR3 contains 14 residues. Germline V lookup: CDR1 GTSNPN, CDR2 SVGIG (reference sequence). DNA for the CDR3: TGTGCCTGGAGTGTGGGACAGGGAAGGGATACGCAGTATTTT. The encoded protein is CAWSVGQGRDTQYF.

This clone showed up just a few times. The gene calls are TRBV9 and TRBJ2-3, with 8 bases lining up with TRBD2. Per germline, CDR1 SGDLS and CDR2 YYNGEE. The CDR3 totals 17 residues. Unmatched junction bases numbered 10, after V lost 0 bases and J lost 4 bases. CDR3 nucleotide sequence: TGTGCCAGCAGCGTAGAAACTAGCGGAGAGGGTTCAGATACGCAGTATTTT. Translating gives CASSVETSGEGSDTQYF.

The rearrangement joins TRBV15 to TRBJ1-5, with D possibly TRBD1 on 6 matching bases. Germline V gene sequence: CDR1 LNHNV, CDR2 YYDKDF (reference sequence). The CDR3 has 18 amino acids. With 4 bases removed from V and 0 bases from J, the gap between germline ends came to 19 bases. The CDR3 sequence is CATSKSPQGPTSNQPQHF. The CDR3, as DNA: TGTGCCACCAGCAAAAGCCCCCAGGGGCCCACTAGCAATCAGCCCCAGCATTTT.

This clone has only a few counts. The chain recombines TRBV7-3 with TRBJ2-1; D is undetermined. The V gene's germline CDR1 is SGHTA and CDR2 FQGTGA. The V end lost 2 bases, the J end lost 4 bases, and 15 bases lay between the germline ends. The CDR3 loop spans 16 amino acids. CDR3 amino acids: CASSLDAAPAYNEQFF. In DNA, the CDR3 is TGTGCCAGCAGCTTAGATGCGGCCCCTGCTTACAATGAGCAGTTCTTC.

In nucleotides, the CDR3 is TGTGCCAGCTCACCTTCCAGCTCCTACGAGCAGTACTTC. Translation gives CASSPSSSYEQYF. The chain links TRBV18 to TRBJ2-7; no clear D. Trimming took 3 bases from V and 0 from J, leaving 6 bases between them. The CDR3 consists of 13 residues. Germline CDR1 is KGHSH and CDR2 is LQKENI.

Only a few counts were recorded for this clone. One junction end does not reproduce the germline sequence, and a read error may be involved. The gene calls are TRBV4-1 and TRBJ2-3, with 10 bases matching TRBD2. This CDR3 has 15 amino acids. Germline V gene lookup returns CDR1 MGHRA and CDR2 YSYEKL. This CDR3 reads CASSQAGGFTDTQYF. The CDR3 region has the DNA TGCGCCAGCAGTCAAGCGGGAGGGTTCACAGATACGCAGTATTTT.

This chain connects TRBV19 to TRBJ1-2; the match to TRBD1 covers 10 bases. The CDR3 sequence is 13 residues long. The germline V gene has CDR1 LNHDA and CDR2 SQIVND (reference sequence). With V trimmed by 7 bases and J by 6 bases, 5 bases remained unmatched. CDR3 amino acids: CASIRDRGDGYTF. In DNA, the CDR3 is TGTGCCAGTATCCGGGACAGGGGTGATGGCTACACCTTC.

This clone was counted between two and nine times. CDR3 DNA sequence: TGTGCCAGCAGTCTAACGGACAGGTTTGAAATTCTGAACACTGAAGCTTTCTTT. Its translation is CASSLTDRFEILNTEAFF. The chain is built from TRBV28 and TRBJ1-1; 7 positions agree with TRBD1. Germline-derived CDR1 and CDR2 are MDHEN and SYDVKM. There are 18 residues in the CDR3. J lost 0 bases, V lost 5 bases, and 15 bases had no gene match.

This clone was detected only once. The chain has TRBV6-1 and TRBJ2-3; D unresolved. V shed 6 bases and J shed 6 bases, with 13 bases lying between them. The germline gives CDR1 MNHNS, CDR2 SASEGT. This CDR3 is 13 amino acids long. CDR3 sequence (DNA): TGTGCCAGCAGCGACCCGACTCCCGATACGCAGTATTTT. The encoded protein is CASSDPTPDTQYF.

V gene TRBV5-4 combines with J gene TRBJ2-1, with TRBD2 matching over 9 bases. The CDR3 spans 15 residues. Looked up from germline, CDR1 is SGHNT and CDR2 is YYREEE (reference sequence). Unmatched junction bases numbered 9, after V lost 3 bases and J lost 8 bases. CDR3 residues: CASSSTSGGGDEQFF. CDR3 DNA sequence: TGTGCCAGCAGCTCGACTAGCGGAGGAGGCGATGAGCAGTTCTTC.

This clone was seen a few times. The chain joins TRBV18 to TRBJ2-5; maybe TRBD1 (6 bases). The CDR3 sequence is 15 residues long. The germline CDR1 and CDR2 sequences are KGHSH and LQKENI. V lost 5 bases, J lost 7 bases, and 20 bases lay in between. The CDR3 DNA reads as TGTGCCAGCTCAATAGCTTCCGGGACACCAGGGACCCAGTACTTC. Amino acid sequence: CASSIASGTPGTQYF.

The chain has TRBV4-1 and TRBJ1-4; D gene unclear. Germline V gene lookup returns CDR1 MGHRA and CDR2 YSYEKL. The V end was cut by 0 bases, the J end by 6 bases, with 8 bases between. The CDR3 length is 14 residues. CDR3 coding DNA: TGCGCCAGCAGCCAAGATTTGCGTTATGAAAAACTGTTTTTT. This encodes CASSQDLRYEKLFF.

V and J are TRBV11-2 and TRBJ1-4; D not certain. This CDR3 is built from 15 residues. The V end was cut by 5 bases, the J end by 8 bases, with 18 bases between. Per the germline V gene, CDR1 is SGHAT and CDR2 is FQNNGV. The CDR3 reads CASSPFSGVGEKLFF. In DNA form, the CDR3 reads TGTGCCAGCAGCCCGTTCAGCGGGGTGGGAGAAAAACTGTTTTTT.

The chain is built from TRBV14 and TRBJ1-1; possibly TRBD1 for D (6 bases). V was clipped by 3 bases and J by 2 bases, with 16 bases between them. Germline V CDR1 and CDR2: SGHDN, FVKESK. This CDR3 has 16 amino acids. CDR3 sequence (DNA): TGTGCCAGCAGCCATCTACCGGGACAAATAAACACTGAAGCTTTCTTT. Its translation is CASSHLPGQINTEAFF.

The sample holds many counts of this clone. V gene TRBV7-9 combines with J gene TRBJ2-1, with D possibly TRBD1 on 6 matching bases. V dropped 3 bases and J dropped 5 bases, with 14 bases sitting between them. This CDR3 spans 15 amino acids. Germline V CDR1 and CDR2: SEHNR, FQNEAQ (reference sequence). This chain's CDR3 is CASSLWTAPDNEQFF. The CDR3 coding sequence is TGTGCCAGCAGCTTGTGGACAGCCCCGGACAATGAGCAGTTCTTC.